The rows below give T cell receptor beta chains drawn from one sample of a study of human T cells and chemical hapten exposure. Each CDR3 protein is one row after TCRdb ran MiXCR on the RACE reads. There are under 200,000 distinct CDR3 sequences in the sample; just under 30% occur only once, and just under 3% lies in the top ten. Sequences were derived from whole blood, sampled in connection with sensitization to the hapten diphenylcyclopropenone (DPC). The source is a woman aged 25 to 39 with alopecia areata. Some clones in this sample may be carry-over from other donors' samples. The CDR3 runs from the conserved cysteine through the conserved F or W. The order of the fields is V gene, clone size, J gene, D gene, CDR3 DNA, CDR3 protein. The D gene is left open where the match is weak. Clone size appears in some rows only: once, few, many, or a class for an expanded clone.

V gene: TRBV4-2
clone size: -
J gene: TRBJ2-7
D gene: -
CDR3 DNA: TGTGCCAGCAGCCAAGACAGGGTTGGTTACGAGCAGTACTTC
CDR3 protein: CASSQDRVGYEQYF

V gene: TRBV7-2
clone size: -
J gene: TRBJ2-6
D gene: TRBD1
CDR3 DNA: TGTGCCAGCACGGGACAGGGGGTTGGGGCCAACGTCCTGACTTTC
CDR3 protein: CASTGQGVGANVLTF

V gene: TRBV6-2/TRBV6-3
clone size: many
J gene: TRBJ2-1
D gene: TRBD1
CDR3 DNA: TGTGCCAGCAGATACAGGGGGAATGAGCAGTTCTTC
CDR3 protein: CASRYRGNEQFF

V gene: TRBV18
clone size: -
J gene: TRBJ1-1
D gene: -
CDR3 DNA: TGTGCCAGCTCACCACCTGCAGGGAGGAACACTGAAGCTTTCTTT
CDR3 protein: CASSPPAGRNTEAFF

V gene: TRBV15
clone size: few
J gene: TRBJ1-1
D gene: -
CDR3 DNA: TGTGCCACCAGCACAGGGATTAAGGGCACTGAAGCTTTCTTT
CDR3 protein: CATSTGIKGTEAFF

V gene: TRBV6-2/TRBV6-3
clone size: -
J gene: TRBJ2-1
D gene: TRBD2
CDR3 DNA: TGTGCCAGCAGGAGCCCTAGCGGGGGGGCGATGAATGAGCAGTTCTTC
CDR3 protein: CASRSPSGGAMNEQFF

V gene: TRBV3-1
clone size: few
J gene: TRBJ2-3
D gene: -
CDR3 DNA: TGTGCCAGCAGCCAACTTCATACGCAGTATTTT
CDR3 protein: CASSQLHTQYF

V gene: TRBV11-2
clone size: -
J gene: TRBJ2-5
D gene: -
CDR3 DNA: TGTGCCAGCAGCTTAACGGGCCCCCAAGAGACCCAGTACTTC
CDR3 protein: CASSLTGPQETQYF

V gene: TRBV7-7
clone size: -
J gene: TRBJ2-2
D gene: TRBD2
CDR3 DNA: TGTGCTAGCAGCCACCGCGGACTAGCGGGAGGGCCGGACGGGGAGCTGTTTTTT
CDR3 protein: CASSHRGLAGGPDGELFF

V gene: TRBV6-6
clone size: few
J gene: TRBJ2-1
D gene: -
CDR3 DNA: TGTGCCAGCAGCCACGAGGACAGAACCTACAATGAGCAGTTCTTC
CDR3 protein: CASSHEDRTYNEQFF

V gene: TRBV6-6
clone size: few
J gene: TRBJ2-2
D gene: TRBD2
CDR3 DNA: TGTGCCAGCAGCCCCCGGAGCGGGAGTTCCACCGGGGAGCTGTTTTTT
CDR3 protein: CASSPRSGSSTGELFF

V gene: TRBV20-1
clone size: few
J gene: TRBJ1-1
D gene: -
CDR3 DNA: TGCAGTGCTAGATGGCACACTGAAGCTTTCTTT
CDR3 protein: CSARWHTEAFF

V gene: TRBV20-1
clone size: few
J gene: TRBJ2-3
D gene: -
CDR3 DNA: TGCAGTGCTAGGAGGGTTGATACGCAGTATTTT
CDR3 protein: CSARRVDTQYF

V gene: TRBV7-9
clone size: few
J gene: TRBJ1-4
D gene: TRBD1
CDR3 DNA: TGTGCCAGCAGCCCGTTGTCCGGGACAGGGGGCCGAAGGGAAAAACTGTTTTTT
CDR3 protein: CASSPLSGTGGRREKLFF

V gene: TRBV6-5
clone size: many
J gene: TRBJ2-3
D gene: -
CDR3 DNA: TGTGCCAGCAGTCAAAGTAGGGTCACAGATACGCAGTATTTT
CDR3 protein: CASSQSRVTDTQYF

V gene: TRBV29-1
clone size: few
J gene: TRBJ2-5
D gene: TRBD1
CDR3 DNA: TGCAGCGTAGACCGGGGACAGCAAGAGACCCAGTACTTC
CDR3 protein: CSVDRGQQETQYF

V gene: TRBV5-1
clone size: -
J gene: TRBJ1-2
D gene: -
CDR3 DNA: TGCGCCAGCAGCGGAGAGGGGCACTATGGCTACACCTTC
CDR3 protein: CASSGEGHYGYTF

V gene: TRBV18
clone size: few
J gene: TRBJ1-5
D gene: -
CDR3 DNA: TGTGCCAGCTCACCCAGTAGGGTCAACAATCAGCCCCAGCATTTT
CDR3 protein: CASSPSRVNNQPQHF

V gene: TRBV27
clone size: few
J gene: TRBJ2-7
D gene: TRBD1
CDR3 DNA: TGTGCCAGCAGTTTACCCACCGACAGGGTGGTTGACGAGCAGTACTTC
CDR3 protein: CASSLPTDRVVDEQYF

V gene: TRBV2
clone size: few
J gene: TRBJ2-3
D gene: -
CDR3 DNA: TGTGCCAGCAGAACAGGGTTAGGCACAGATACGCAGTATTTT
CDR3 protein: CASRTGLGTDTQYF

V gene: TRBV11-2
clone size: few
J gene: TRBJ1-1
D gene: -
CDR3 DNA: TGTGCCAGCAGCTTAGGATCCGCTAACACTGAAGCTTTCTTT
CDR3 protein: CASSLGSANTEAFF

V gene: TRBV11-3
clone size: few
J gene: TRBJ2-7
D gene: -
CDR3 DNA: TGTGCCAGCAGCTTACCTCTGGCGGGGGCGCTCCCCTACGAGCAGTACTTC
CDR3 protein: CASSLPLAGALPYEQYF

V gene: TRBV5-6
clone size: few
J gene: TRBJ1-1
D gene: -
CDR3 DNA: TGTGCCAGCAGCCTCCGGGACGCGAGACACACTGAAGCTTTCTTT
CDR3 protein: CASSLRDARHTEAFF

V gene: TRBV6-6
clone size: -
J gene: TRBJ1-5
D gene: TRBD1
CDR3 DNA: TGTGCCAGCACCGGGACAGGGACGAATCAGCCCCAGCATTTT
CDR3 protein: CASTGTGTNQPQHF

V gene: TRBV2
clone size: -
J gene: TRBJ2-7
D gene: -
CDR3 DNA: TGTGCCAGCAGTGAAAGCAGGGTCGGATGGCTCTCCTACGAGCAGTACTTC
CDR3 protein: CASSESRVGWLSYEQYF

V gene: TRBV6-4
clone size: few
J gene: TRBJ1-1
D gene: -
CDR3 DNA: TGTGCCAGCAGTGACTCCGCAGAGAACACTGAAGCTTTCTTT
CDR3 protein: CASSDSAENTEAFF

V gene: TRBV28
clone size: -
J gene: TRBJ1-5
D gene: -
CDR3 DNA: TGTGCTCACAGCGTACAGGGAGGCAATCAGCCCCAGCATTTT
CDR3 protein: CAHSVQGGNQPQHF

V gene: TRBV28
clone size: -
J gene: TRBJ2-1
D gene: -
CDR3 DNA: TGTGCCAGCAGTTTGCCGGGACTCTCGAACAATGAGCAGTTCTTC
CDR3 protein: CASSLPGLSNNEQFF

V gene: TRBV29-1
clone size: many
J gene: TRBJ1-1
D gene: -
CDR3 DNA: TGCAGCGTTGAGGCCTTCGACGCGCTCACTGAAGCTTTCTTT
CDR3 protein: CSVEAFDALTEAFF

V gene: TRBV4-3
clone size: once
J gene: TRBJ1-2
D gene: -
CDR3 DNA: TGCGCCAGCAGCCAAGTCTCAGGGTTTGGCTACACCTTC
CDR3 protein: CASSQVSGFGYTF

V gene: TRBV20-1
clone size: -
J gene: TRBJ1-3
D gene: TRBD1
CDR3 DNA: TGCAGTACAGGGGGAGGGATCTCTGGAAACACCATATATTTT
CDR3 protein: CSTGGGISGNTIYF

V gene: TRBV9
clone size: few
J gene: TRBJ2-1
D gene: -
CDR3 DNA: TGTGCCAGCAGCGCCCCAGGCGAGGGGGGTCCCTACAATGAGCAGTTCTTC
CDR3 protein: CASSAPGEGGPYNEQFF

V gene: TRBV20-1
clone size: -
J gene: TRBJ1-2
D gene: TRBD1
CDR3 DNA: TGCAGTGCTTCGGACAGGCCCCTCCTTTATGGCTACACCTTC
CDR3 protein: CSASDRPLLYGYTF

V gene: TRBV12-3/TRBV12-4
clone size: few
J gene: TRBJ1-3
D gene: -
CDR3 DNA: TGTGCCAGCAGTTTATGGAGGCACCGCTCTGGAAACACCATATATTTT
CDR3 protein: CASSLWRHRSGNTIYF

V gene: TRBV20-1
clone size: few
J gene: TRBJ2-2
D gene: TRBD1
CDR3 DNA: TGCAGTGCTAGGAGGGGACAGGGAACCGGGGAGCTGTTTTTT
CDR3 protein: CSARRGQGTGELFF

V gene: TRBV29-1
clone size: many
J gene: TRBJ2-7
D gene: TRBD1
CDR3 DNA: TGCAGCGTTGAGGGACAGGGGTTTTTCGAGCAGTACTTC
CDR3 protein: CSVEGQGFFEQYF

V gene: TRBV12-3/TRBV12-4
clone size: -
J gene: TRBJ2-1
D gene: -
CDR3 DNA: TGTGCCAGCACTGTCGGATACGAGCAGTTCTTC
CDR3 protein: CASTVGYEQFF

V gene: TRBV20-1
clone size: few
J gene: TRBJ2-7
D gene: -
CDR3 DNA: TGCAGTGCTCCAGGAGGTTGGGGGGACGAGCAGTACTTC
CDR3 protein: CSAPGGWGDEQYF

V gene: TRBV19
clone size: few
J gene: TRBJ1-5
D gene: -
CDR3 DNA: TGTGCCAGTAGTACGGTTAGCAATCAGCCCCAGCATTTT
CDR3 protein: CASSTVSNQPQHF

V gene: TRBV5-1
clone size: few
J gene: TRBJ2-1
D gene: TRBD2
CDR3 DNA: TGCGCCAGCAGCTTTAGCGGGGGGGATCCTGAGCAGTTCTTC
CDR3 protein: CASSFSGGDPEQFF

V gene: TRBV7-6
clone size: -
J gene: TRBJ2-5
D gene: -
CDR3 DNA: TGTGCCAGCAGCTCCCGAGACTACACCGAGACCCAGTACTTC
CDR3 protein: CASSSRDYTETQYF

V gene: TRBV10-3
clone size: many
J gene: TRBJ1-3
D gene: TRBD1
CDR3 DNA: TGTGCCATCAGTGAGGCTCGGACAGGGGGCGGAAGAAACACCATATATTTT
CDR3 protein: CAISEARTGGGRNTIYF

V gene: TRBV28
clone size: few
J gene: TRBJ2-1
D gene: TRBD2
CDR3 DNA: TGTGCCAGCAGGTGGACTAGCGGGAATTCCAATGAGCAGTTCTTC
CDR3 protein: CASRWTSGNSNEQFF

V gene: TRBV20-1
clone size: -
J gene: TRBJ2-1
D gene: TRBD2
CDR3 DNA: TGCAGTGCGGCTCCCGGGACTAGCGAAAAAAGTGGGCAGTTCTTC
CDR3 protein: CSAAPGTSEKSGQFF

V gene: TRBV4-1
clone size: -
J gene: TRBJ2-7
D gene: TRBD2
CDR3 DNA: TGCGCCAGCAGCCAGGCCGGGACTAGTAATTACGAGCAGTACTTC
CDR3 protein: CASSQAGTSNYEQYF

V gene: TRBV6-2/TRBV6-3
clone size: few
J gene: TRBJ2-4
D gene: -
CDR3 DNA: TGTGCCAGCAGAGACGACAAAAACATTCAGTACTTC
CDR3 protein: CASRDDKNIQYF

V gene: TRBV27
clone size: -
J gene: TRBJ2-7
D gene: TRBD1
CDR3 DNA: TGTGCCAGCAGTTTATCGGGGACAGGGCCCTACGAGCAGTACTTC
CDR3 protein: CASSLSGTGPYEQYF

V gene: TRBV28
clone size: -
J gene: TRBJ1-1
D gene: TRBD1
CDR3 DNA: TGTGCCAGCATAACAGGGGTTGAGTACACTGAAGCTTTCTTT
CDR3 protein: CASITGVEYTEAFF

V gene: TRBV4-1
clone size: -
J gene: TRBJ2-3
D gene: -
CDR3 DNA: TGCGCCAGCAGTCCACAGGGTGGCACAGATACGCAGTATTTT
CDR3 protein: CASSPQGGTDTQYF

V gene: TRBV7-6
clone size: few
J gene: TRBJ2-5
D gene: -
CDR3 DNA: TGTGCCAGCAGCACAGGGTTCCAAGAGACCCAGTACTTC
CDR3 protein: CASSTGFQETQYF

V gene: TRBV6-2/TRBV6-3
clone size: -
J gene: TRBJ1-1
D gene: -
CDR3 DNA: TGTGCCAGCAGTTACGGGAGTACTGAAGCTTTCTTT
CDR3 protein: CASSYGSTEAFF

V gene: TRBV7-2
clone size: -
J gene: TRBJ1-1
D gene: -
CDR3 DNA: TGTGCAGGGTGCACTGAAGCTTTCTTT
CDR3 protein: CAGCTEAFF

V gene: TRBV28
clone size: few
J gene: TRBJ1-2
D gene: -
CDR3 DNA: TGTGCCAGCAGTTTGGCTTTGGGCTATGGCTACACCTTC
CDR3 protein: CASSLALGYGYTF

V gene: TRBV7-2
clone size: -
J gene: TRBJ2-7
D gene: -
CDR3 DNA: TGTGCCAGCAGCTCCCAGCAGGGACCCTACGAGCAGTACTTC
CDR3 protein: CASSSQQGPYEQYF

V gene: TRBV20-1
clone size: -
J gene: TRBJ2-5
D gene: -
CDR3 DNA: TGCAGTGCCCCACGGGGCACAGGACTGACCCAGTACTTC
CDR3 protein: CSAPRGTGLTQYF

V gene: TRBV29-1
clone size: few
J gene: TRBJ2-5
D gene: -
CDR3 DNA: TGCAGTGGGATAACAGGGTTAAAGACCCAGTACTTC
CDR3 protein: CSGITGLKTQYF

V gene: TRBV10-3
clone size: -
J gene: TRBJ2-7
D gene: -
CDR3 DNA: TGTGCCATCAGTGGAGACAGGCGACCCTACGAGCAGTACTTC
CDR3 protein: CAISGDRRPYEQYF

V gene: TRBV12-3/TRBV12-4
clone size: few
J gene: TRBJ1-5
D gene: TRBD1
CDR3 DNA: TGTGCCAGCAGTGGGACAGGGAGGAATCAGCCCCAGCATTTT
CDR3 protein: CASSGTGRNQPQHF

V gene: TRBV2
clone size: -
J gene: TRBJ2-3
D gene: -
CDR3 DNA: TGTGCCAGCAGTGAACTGGGGGGGGCGGCAGATACGCAGTATTTT
CDR3 protein: CASSELGGAADTQYF

V gene: TRBV4-1
clone size: many
J gene: TRBJ1-1
D gene: -
CDR3 DNA: TGCGCCAGCAGCCGCGTCCGGAACGGAGATGAAGCTTTCTTT
CDR3 protein: CASSRVRNGDEAFF